This T cell receptor (beta chain) was sequenced during a study of long-term antiretroviral therapy in people with HIV. Study background: There is a gap of about a decade between the earliest samples and the later 2015 immediate-ART recommendation.

Survey-level resolution applied to immunoSEQ assay v3.0. Each sample had sequencing targeting 40,000-50,000 T-cell genomes. Sequencing was performed with immunoSEQ multiplex PCR; in TCRdb, only in-frame clones are kept and a portion is missing. The repertoire holds 20,000 to 30,000 clones, with 95% as singletons. V shed 0 bases and J shed 0 bases, with 5 bases lying between them. CDR1 is KGHSH, CDR2 LQKENI, per germline. CDR3 length: 14 residues. This TCR derives from a woman aged 50 to 65 with HIV. The source was unsorted PBMCs, collected about 4.7 years after starting antiretroviral therapy. This sequence joins TRBV18 and TRBJ2-5, with D unresolved. The CDR3 sequence: CASSPPGNQETQYF. The CDR3 DNA reads TGTGCCAGCTCACCACCAGGGAACCAAGAGACCCAGTACTTC.